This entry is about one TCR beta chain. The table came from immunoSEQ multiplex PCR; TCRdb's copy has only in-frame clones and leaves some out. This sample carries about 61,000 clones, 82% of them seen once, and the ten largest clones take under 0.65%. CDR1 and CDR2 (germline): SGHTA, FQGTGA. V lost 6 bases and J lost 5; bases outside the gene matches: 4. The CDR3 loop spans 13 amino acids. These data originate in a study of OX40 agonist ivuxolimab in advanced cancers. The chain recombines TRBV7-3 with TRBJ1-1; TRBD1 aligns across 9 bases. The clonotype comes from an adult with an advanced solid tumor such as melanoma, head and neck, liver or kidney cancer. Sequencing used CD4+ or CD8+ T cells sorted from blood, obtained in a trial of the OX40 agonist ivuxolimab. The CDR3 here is CASRETGGTEAFF. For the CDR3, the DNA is TGTGCCAGCAGGGAGACAGGGGGAACTGAAGCTTTCTTT.